The clone carrying this T cell receptor beta chain was picked up a small number of times. These data are taken from a study of naive and memory T cell subsets. CDR3 length: 16 amino acids. Per germline, CDR1 SGHNT and CDR2 YENEEA. The junction had 9 bases not matched to a gene; V was cut back by 5 bases and J by 2 bases. Amplification of ligated cDNA took four PCR rounds with SP2 and nested alpha and beta constant primers. MiXCR was run by TCRdb on the UMI-ligation and nested PCR reads, yielding one entry per CDR3 protein. In the table there are some 40,000 distinct CDR3 sequences, about 10% of which are singletons. Treatment meaning: skin biopsy from PPD injection site in Mantoux-positive individual. The library had UMIs added by 3' ligation of an oligonucleotide to TCR cDNA.

This TCR was sampled from an adult in good health. The sequenced sample was skin, obtained from a tuberculin skin test site. The chain uses TRBV11-3 and TRBJ2-1; 7 bases agree with TRBD2. The CDR3 region is CASSPISGGAYNEQFF. As DNA, the CDR3 is TGTGCCAGCAGCCCGATCTCTGGGGGGGCCTACAATGAGCAGTTCTTC. Using reference TRBV11-3 and TRBJ2-1 for the parts outside the CDR3, the full variable domain is EAGVVQSPRYKIIEKKQPVAFWCNPISGHNTLYWYLQNLGQGPELLIRYENEEAVDDSQLPKDRFSAERLKGVDSTLKIQPAELGDSAVYLCASSPISGGAYNEQFFGPGTRLTVL.